The 24 T cell receptor beta chains reported below all come from one sample, sequenced in a study of molecular identifiers for immune sequencing clone quantification. TCRdb reprocessed the PCR reads via MiXCR and lists one record per CDR3 protein. The table shows fewer than 350,000 distinct CDR3 sequences, with under 25% occurring only once. Sequenced sample: naive CD8+ T cells from blood, with Jurkat cell RNA spiked in. Described subset: FACS-sorted CD8+CD4-CCR7+CD45RA+ naive T cells. The receptor source for this set is a human donor in good health. Some libraries in this study had Jurkat cell RNA spiked in.

The sample holds one count of this clonotype. A much larger clone differs from this one at a single base, so this may be a read error. The J gene is TRBJ2-7, the V gene TRBV5-1; 8 positions match TRBD2. CDR1 is SGHRS and CDR2 is YFSETQ in the germline V gene. The CDR3 length is 14 residues. The CDR3 DNA reads as TGCGTCAGCAGCTTTAGCGGGGAAACCTACGAGCAGTACTTC. Translating gives CVSSFSGETYEQYF.

In the case of this clonotype: It may be a read error: a sequence one base away is much more abundant. This chain uses TRBV2 with TRBJ2-3; 13 bases line up with TRBD2. This CDR3 comprises 17 residues. CDR1 and CDR2 from the germline V gene are SNHLY and FYNNEI. This chain's CDR3 is CASSAWTSGRVTDTQCF. CDR3 in DNA: TGTGCCAGCAGTGCCTGGACTAGCGGGAGAGTCACAGATACGCAGTGTTTT.

This clonotype was detected many times. The V call is TRBV28, the J call TRBJ2-3; weak D call: TRBD2 (5 bases). The ends were cut back, 6 bases at V and 2 bases at J, with 12 bases in the middle. This CDR3 is built from 14 residues. The germline V gene has CDR1 MDHEN and CDR2 SYDVKM. The DNA of the CDR3 is TGTGCCAGCAGACTCGGACTGTACACAGATACGCAGTATTTT. Translated, it gives CASRLGLYTDTQYF.

The table lists this clonotype with many counts. The gene calls are TRBV7-9 and TRBJ2-4; the D is unclear. V gave up 1 base and J gave up 3 bases, with 10 bases separating them. The CDR3 totals 15 residues. Germline V gene sequence: CDR1 SEHNR, CDR2 FQNEAQ (reference sequence). The CDR3 coding sequence is TGTGCCAGCAGCTTAGGGGCGGACCTCAAAAACATTCAGTACTTC. This gives the protein CASSLGADLKNIQYF.

The chain links TRBV7-9 to TRBJ2-5; TRBD1 might be the D (5 bases). With 1 base removed from V and 3 bases from J, the gap between germline ends came to 15 bases. Germline V gene data show CDR1 as SEHNR and CDR2 as FQNEAQ (reference sequence). The CDR3 is made up of 16 amino acids. The CDR3 coding sequence is TGTGCCAGCAGCTTAGTTGTCAGTTGGGGCGAAGAGACCCAGTACTTC. It is translated as CASSLVVSWGEETQYF.

J is TRBJ2-3 and V is TRBV24-1, with unresolved D. V was pared by 4 bases and J by 1 base, with 14 bases between. There are 16 residues in the CDR3. Germline V CDR1 and CDR2: KGHDR, SFDVKD. CDR3 loop: CATSEGARSRTDTQYF. CDR3 nucleotides: TGTGCCACCAGTGAGGGTGCTAGGAGCCGCACAGATACGCAGTATTTT.

This clonotype came up many times. The chain uses TRBV4-3 and TRBJ2-7; TRBD2 agrees at 7 bases. The CDR3 contains 16 residues. Germline-derived CDR1 and CDR2 are LGHNA and YSLEER. V lost 1 base to trimming and J lost 3 bases; unmatched junction nucleotides: 9. The CDR3 DNA sequence: TGCGCCAGCAGCCAAGTCCCCCGGGACTACGGCTACGAGCAGTACTTC. This codes for CASSQVPRDYGYEQYF.

There are a few counts of this clonotype. This chain uses TRBV27 with TRBJ2-7; no reliable D call. CDR3 length: 13 amino acids. CDR1 and CDR2 from the germline V gene are MNHEY and SMNVEV (reference sequence). The V end lost 5 bases, the J end lost 5 bases, and 13 bases lay between the germline ends. The CDR3 nucleotides read TGTGCCAGCAGTCCCAGAGGAACTAACGAGCAGTACTTC. This translates into CASSPRGTNEQYF.

This clonotype was detected ten times or more. This sequence joins TRBV28 and TRBJ2-1; D is unresolved. The CDR3 is 12 amino acids. V was trimmed by 2 bases and J by 7 bases, leaving 6 bases between them. Germline V gene lookup returns CDR1 MDHEN and CDR2 SYDVKM. CDR3 nucleotide sequence: TGTGCCAGCAGTTTAGAGCTGAATGAGCAGTTCTTC. Translating it yields CASSLELNEQFF.

On this clonotype itself: Just one base apart from a much larger clone, this may be a read error. The chain is built from TRBV11-2 and TRBJ1-1; unclear D gene. This CDR3 has 14 residues. Germline V gives CDR1 SGHAT, CDR2 FQNNGV. CDR3 nucleotides: TGTGCCAGCCGCTTCTTTTATTCGAACACTGAAGCTTTCTTT. Amino acids: CASRFFYSNTEAFF.

This clonotype was detected many times. This sequence joins TRBV3-1 and TRBJ2-7; the D is unclear. CDR3 length: 14 amino acids. V lost 1 base and J 2 bases, leaving 9 bases between the germline ends. CDR1 and CDR2 (germline): LGHDT, YNNKEL (reference sequence). CDR3 DNA: TGTGCCAGCAGCCAAGTAAACAGTCCCTACGAGCAGTACTTC. This sequence encodes CASSQVNSPYEQYF.

The sample holds a few counts of this clonotype. The genes are TRBV12-3 or TRBV12-4 and TRBJ2-7, with D uncertain. Trimming removed 5 bases at V and 3 bases at J, with 8 bases between. This CDR3 spans 12 amino acids. The CDR3 coding sequence is TGTGCCAGCAGTCGCGCTCTCTACGAGCAGTACTTC. Translating gives CASSRALYEQYF.

Worth noting for this clonotype: This could be a read error, since a much larger clone is one nucleotide away. The chain combines TRBV28 with TRBJ2-7, with unresolved D. V dropped 4 bases and J dropped 3 bases, with 13 bases sitting between them. The CDR3 is 14 amino acids. CDR1 and CDR2 from the germline V gene are MDHEN and SYDVKM. The CDR3 DNA sequence: TGTGCCAGCAGTTCGTCTTGGCCCAGCTACGAGCAGTACTTC. As protein: CASSSSWPSYEQYF.

This clonotype was counted between two and nine times. This chain connects TRBV11-1 to TRBJ2-3, with a possible D match to TRBD2 (5 bases). CDR1 and CDR2 (germline): SGHAT, FQDESV (reference sequence). The CDR3 runs to 13 residues. V was shortened by 6 bases and J by 8 bases, with 15 bases between the two germline ends. This CDR3 is CASRSLYGGTQYF. CDR3 DNA sequence: TGTGCCAGCAGATCCCTTTACGGAGGTACGCAGTATTTT.

This clonotype has just a few counts. V usage is TRBV3-1 and J usage is TRBJ2-2; D is unclear. Germline values: CDR1 LGHDT, CDR2 YNNKEL (reference sequence). The CDR3 runs to 16 residues. The germline V and J ends were trimmed by 0 bases and 0 bases, with 8 bases remaining between them. The CDR3 is CASSQEFLANTGELFF. DNA of the CDR3: TGTGCCAGCAGCCAAGAGTTTCTCGCGAACACCGGGGAGCTGTTTTTT. The full variable domain, rest sourced from reference TRBV3-1 and TRBJ2-2, is DTAVSQTPKYLVTQMGNDKSIKCEQNLGHDTMYWYKQDSKKFLKIMFSYNNKELIINETVPNRFSPKSPDKAHLNLHINSLELGDSAVYFCASSQEFLANTGELFFGEGSRLTVL.

The V call is TRBV4-3, the J call TRBJ2-3; TRBD2 agrees at 8 bases. Germline CDR1 is LGHNA and CDR2 is YSLEER. J lost 10 bases, V lost 2 bases, and 17 bases had no gene match. The CDR3 loop spans 17 amino acids. CDR3 protein: CASSQHSGDLIRGPQYF. Here the CDR3 DNA reads TGCGCCAGCAGCCAACATAGCGGGGACCTAATCAGGGGTCCGCAGTATTTT.

This clonotype was observed once. Mismatch with germline at one junction end may stem from a read error. The V call is TRBV6-5, the J call TRBJ2-1, with TRBD2 matching over 10 bases. Germline CDR1 reads MNHEY; CDR2 reads SVGAGI. CDR3 length: 15 amino acids. CDR3 sequence: CTSSYGTSVYNEQFF. In DNA form, the CDR3 reads TGTACCAGCAGTTACGGGACTAGCGTCTACAATGAGCAGTTCTTC.

J is TRBJ2-7 and V is TRBV9; 7 nucleotides match TRBD2. The germline gives CDR1 SGDLS, CDR2 YYNGEE. This CDR3 contains 14 residues. The V and J ends lost 0 bases and 4 bases, in that order; junction bases with no gene match: 4. The CDR3 DNA sequence: TGTGCCAGCAGCGTAGAGGGACTACCTTACGAGCAGTACTTC. The encoded protein is CASSVEGLPYEQYF.

This clonotype has ten or more counts. V usage is TRBV7-2 and J usage is TRBJ1-1; D not resolved. The germline V gene has CDR1 SGHTA and CDR2 FQGNSA. Trimming shortened V by 1 base and J by 0 bases, and 3 bases separated the two germline ends. This CDR3 has 13 amino acids. CDR3 sequence: CASSLELNTEAFF. The CDR3 DNA follows: TGTGCCAGCAGCTTAGAATTGAACACTGAAGCTTTCTTT.

This clonotype came up a few times. The chain combines TRBV6-2 or TRBV6-3 with TRBJ1-5, with TRBD1 matching 11 bases. The CDR3 sequence is 17 residues long. Germline lookup yields CDR1 MNHEY and CDR2 SVGEGT. Germline trimming cut 0 bases from V and 4 bases from J; bases unmatched to any gene: 5. The CDR3 reads CASSYSRDRGSNQPQHF. The CDR3 nucleotides are TGTGCCAGCAGTTACTCCCGGGACAGGGGGTCGAATCAGCCCCAGCATTTT.

On this clonotype: Its ends do not fully match the called genes, so a read error is possible. V and J are TRBV11-2 and TRBJ2-7, with D possibly matching TRBD2 (6 bases). From germline, CDR1 is SGHAT and CDR2 FQNNGV. The CDR3 is 16 amino acids. In DNA form, the CDR3 reads TGTGCCAGCAGGGGAGCTAGCGCGGGGAGCTCCTACGAGCAGAACTTC. Protein sequence: CASRGASAGSSYEQNF.

The table lists this clonotype with many counts. This chain links TRBV5-4 with TRBJ2-4, with TRBD1 matching over 7 bases. Per the germline V gene, CDR1 is SGHNT and CDR2 is YYREEE (reference sequence). Trimming at V came to 1 base and at J to 3 bases, leaving 4 bases not matched to a gene. The CDR3 has 15 amino acids. The CDR3 sequence is CASSLFPGGKNIQYF. CDR3 DNA: TGTGCCAGCAGCTTGTTTCCAGGGGGCAAAAACATTCAGTACTTC.

Note on this clonotype: This could be a read error, since a much larger clone is one nucleotide away. The V and J genes are TRBV28 and TRBJ1-5; D ambiguous. The CDR3 sequence is 12 residues long. V was cut by 3 bases and J by 5 bases, with 5 bases left in between. CDR1 is MDHEN and CDR2 is SYDVKM in the germline V gene. CDR3 coding DNA: TGTGCCAGCAGTTTTCGCGATCAGCCCCAGCATTTT. Translated: CASSFRDQPQHF.

This clonotype has just a few counts. This chain uses TRBV19 with TRBJ1-5; 11 bases align to TRBD1. The CDR3 has 16 residues. The V segment lost 1 base and the J segment 6 bases; nucleotides outside the gene matches: 5. Germline values: CDR1 LNHDA, CDR2 SQIVND (reference sequence). The CDR3 sequence is CASSIGTGGVGQPQHF. The CDR3 coding sequence is TGTGCCAGTAGTATAGGGACAGGGGGCGTCGGTCAGCCCCAGCATTTT.